Sequencing of this T cell receptor (beta chain) was carried out in a study of T cell changes during pregnancy in multiple sclerosis. Some clones are missing from TCRdb's copy, which holds only in-frame ones; the method was immunoSEQ multiplex PCR. The data show 40,000 to 55,000 clones, with over 90% seen just once and 0.55% to 0.65% held by the top ten. The V gene's germline CDR1 is MNHEY and CDR2 SMNVEV (reference sequence). Between the trimmed V and J ends, which lost 6 bases and 1 base, there was a span of 13 bases. This CDR3 is 16 amino acids long. The chain has TRBV27 and TRBJ1-6; D unclear. Sample: CD4+ T cells from peripheral blood mononuclear cells, taken after pregnancy. The source is a female donor in good health, enrolled as a control in a pregnancy study. CDR3 residues: CASRWSGLSYNSPLHF. CDR3 bases: TGTGCCAGCAGATGGAGCGGTCTTTCCTATAATTCACCCCTCCACTTT.